These T cell receptor beta chains were read from a single sample in a study of T cells expressing NK-cell markers. TCRdb reprocessed the 5' RACE reads and stores each CDR3 protein as one record, lacking DNA. The repertoire shows 550,000 to 600,000 distinct CDR3 sequences; the top ten hold approximately 3.6%. The sequencing input was blood T cells: a sorted CD56 or NKG2C T cell subset, CD4+ or CD8+ T cells, or bulk PBMC T cells (not recorded which). The receptors here all came from a man between 18 and 35 years old in good health. Both conserved end residues are part of each CDR3. Fields, in order: J gene, CDR3 length, V gene, CDR3 protein.

>TRBJ2-6|15|TRBV12-3/TRBV12-4
CASSSGSRWANVLTF
>TRBJ1-2|13|TRBV7-2
CASSLSRDRGYTF
>TRBJ2-1|13|TRBV6-4
CASRLSPGNEQFF
>TRBJ2-7|13|TRBV29-1
CSVLSAESYEQYF
>TRBJ2-3|13|TRBV7-2
CASSLSFSDTQYF
>TRBJ2-3|12|TRBV3-1
CASSQWSDTQYF
>TRBJ2-5|16|TRBV25-1
CASSESLAGEGETQYF
>TRBJ2-7|13|TRBV5-1
CASSLGVSGEQYF
>TRBJ2-1|13|TRBV11-2
CASSRETYNEQFF
>TRBJ1-2|14|TRBV7-2
CASSPSWTGYGYTF
>TRBJ1-5|17|TRBV12-2
CASRLVGGGTANQPQHF
>TRBJ2-2|16|TRBV5-1
CASSLAGKGSGGELFF
>TRBJ2-7|17|TRBV20-1
CSAIQTLASTSSYEQYF
>TRBJ2-1|15|TRBV28
CASTLGRVPDNEQFF
>TRBJ2-2|16|TRBV7-2
CASSLGLAGGSGELFF
>TRBJ2-1|13|TRBV24-1
CATSDLLGHEQFF
>TRBJ2-5|15|TRBV20-1
CSARGELAAAGTQYF
>TRBJ2-3|17|TRBV28
CASSLLSLAGVADTQYF
>TRBJ1-1|15|TRBV5-5
CASSLRTSQNTEAFF
>TRBJ2-3|14|TRBV5-4
CASSPGINTDTQYF
>TRBJ2-1|14|TRBV29-1
CSVEWEDIYNEQFF
>TRBJ2-5|14|TRBV12-3/TRBV12-4
CASRATSASETQYF
>TRBJ2-3|15|TRBV30
CAWSVRTGGTDTQYF
>TRBJ1-2|17|TRBV20-1
CSASSLVAAARHYGYTF
>TRBJ2-1|12|TRBV20-1
CSARTRSNEQFF
>TRBJ2-3|15|TRBV12-3/TRBV12-4
CASNKGPLGTDTQYF
>TRBJ1-1|12|TRBV24-1
CATSDLGREAFF
>TRBJ2-1|14|TRBV13
CASSSYSQGNEQFF
>TRBJ2-3|15|TRBV4-2
CASSQGGGTTDTQYF
>TRBJ2-1|16|TRBV13
CASSTPTSESYNEQFF
>TRBJ1-2|19|TRBV27
CASSFTGIGGIVPNYGYTF
>TRBJ2-5|16|TRBV5-1
CASSLVAGGAEETQYF
>TRBJ2-1|16|TRBV24-1
CATSGQGGSSYNEQFF
>TRBJ1-1|16|TRBV27
CASSLGWGGRFTEAFF
>TRBJ1-6|13|TRBV3-1
CASSQRRFSPLHF
>TRBJ2-1|14|TRBV6-5
CASSYSSTNNEQFF
>TRBJ1-5|12|TRBV25-1
CASSERWGPQHF